A single sample gave rise to the 21 T cell receptor beta chains below, sequenced in a study of regulatory T cells in long-lasting Graves disease. CDR3 regions were amplified by Arm-PCR using iRepertoire HTBI primers to build TCR beta libraries. TCRdb passed the multiplex PCR reads through MiXCR, listing each CDR3 protein once. The sample includes roughly 500,000 distinct CDR3 sequences, around 12% of them seen just once. Sample time point: newly diagnosed GD, antithyroid drugs for less than 3 months. Scientists built the TCR library using RNA that was extracted from PBMCs. The data were also submitted as part of a second study, on T cells in Graves' hyperthyroidism and ophthalmopathy.

The sample consisted of peripheral blood mononuclear cells (PBMCs), taken at new diagnosis, from a patient treated with antithyroid drugs. The receptor source for this set is a woman between 25 and 40 years old with Graves disease.

This clonotype was detected ten times or more. The chain recombines TRBV10-2 with TRBJ2-3, with 7 bases matching TRBD2. The germline V gene has CDR1 WSHSY and CDR2 SAAADI. The CDR3 is made up of 15 amino acids. Trimming cost V 5 bases and J 1 base; bases outside gene matches: 6. The CDR3 spells CASSWGTSGTDTQYF. The CDR3 region has the DNA TGCGCCAGCAGTTGGGGAACTAGCGGCACAGATACGCAGTATTTT.

This clonotype was seen many times. The J gene is TRBJ1-5, the V gene TRBV19, with D hard to call. The CDR3 consists of 16 residues. The germline V and J ends were trimmed by 3 bases and 5 bases, with 17 bases remaining between them. Looked up from germline, CDR1 is LNHDA and CDR2 is SQIVND (reference sequence). The CDR3 reads CASSIGAGSGDQPQHF. CDR3 coding DNA: TGTGCCAGTAGTATTGGTGCAGGCTCCGGGGATCAGCCCCAGCATTTT.

A remark on this clonotype: This sequence may be a read error, since a much larger clone differs from it by one base. The rearrangement joins TRBV9 to TRBJ1-3; possibly TRBD1 for D (5 bases). CDR1 is SGDLS and CDR2 is YYNGEE in the germline V gene. The CDR3 loop spans 17 amino acids. V lost 2 bases, J lost 0 bases, and 15 bases lay in between. The CDR3 reads CASSVSPGPSSGNTIYF. CDR3 sequence (DNA): TGTGCCAGCAGCGTCAGCCCGGGACCTAGCTCTGGAAACACCATATATTTT.

The gene calls are TRBV4-1 and TRBJ2-3, with TRBD2 matching over 13 bases. V dropped 3 bases and J dropped 2; count of bases not matched to a gene: 11. The germline CDR1 and CDR2 sequences are MGHRA and YSYEKL. CDR3 length equals 19 residues. CDR3 in DNA: TGCGCCAGCAGCCACGGACTAGCGGGAGCGGGAGTTCTCACAGATACGCAGTATTTT. This gives the protein CASSHGLAGAGVLTDTQYF.

This clonotype has a count of ten or more. The CDR3 here is CASNPTGINQPQHF. As DNA, the CDR3 is TGTGCCAGCAACCCGACAGGGATTAATCAGCCCCAGCATTTT. The chain recombines TRBV7-8 with TRBJ1-5; 7 nucleotides match TRBD1. V shed 7 bases and J 4 bases; nucleotides not matched to a gene: 7. Germline CDR1 reads SGHVS; CDR2 reads FQNEAQ. The CDR3 is made up of 14 amino acids. Based on the CDR3 plus reference TRBV7-8 and TRBJ1-5, the full variable domain is GAGVSQSPRYKVAKRGQDVALRCDPISGHVSLFWYQQALGQGPEFLTYFQNEAQLDKSGLPSDRFFAERPEGSVSTLKIQRTQQEDSAVYLCASNPTGINQPQHFGDGTRLSIL.

In its sample, this clonotype was seen a few times. The gene calls are TRBV4-1 and TRBJ2-1, with D tentatively TRBD2 (6 bases). The CDR3 covers 18 residues. V gave up 2 bases and J gave up 3 bases, with 20 bases separating them. Looked up from germline, CDR1 is MGHRA and CDR2 is YSYEKL. The CDR3 sequence: CASSQQGSRLAFYNEQFF. The CDR3 bases are TGCGCCAGCAGCCAACAAGGGTCTCGGCTAGCGTTCTACAATGAGCAGTTCTTC.

This clonotype occurred many times. The chain joins TRBV10-3 to TRBJ2-3; 7 bases fit TRBD2. The V segment lost 8 bases and the J segment 2 bases; nucleotides outside the gene matches: 1. In germline, CDR1 is ENHRY, CDR2 SYGVKD. The CDR3 loop spans 12 amino acids. The CDR3 protein is CAIGTTTDTQYF. Here the CDR3 DNA reads TGTGCCATCGGGACTACCACAGATACGCAGTATTTT.

This clonotype was observed at least ten times. The rearrangement links TRBV12-3 or TRBV12-4 to TRBJ1-1; D not certain. The CDR3 length is 11 residues. The ends were cut back, 6 bases at V and 5 bases at J, with 7 bases in the middle. This CDR3 reads CASSFGTEAFF. The DNA for the CDR3 is TGTGCCAGCAGCTTTGGAACTGAAGCTTTCTTT.

This clonotype came up a few times. The chain carries TRBV20-1 and TRBJ2-2, with 8 bases identical to TRBD2. The germline gives CDR1 DFQATT, CDR2 SNEGSKA (reference sequence). The CDR3 length is 16 residues. Losses at the gene ends were 1 base for V and 7 bases for J; bases not matched to a gene: 11. CDR3 residues: CSARGSSGTSVGELFF. The CDR3 DNA sequence: TGCAGTGCTAGAGGATCCTCCGGGACTAGTGTCGGGGAGCTGTTTTTT.

This clonotype was counted between two and nine times. V gene TRBV29-1 combines with J gene TRBJ1-2, with a possible D match to TRBD1 (6 bases). Trimming cost V 0 bases and J 4 bases, with 15 bases left between them. The germline V gene has CDR1 SQVTM and CDR2 ANQGSEA. This CDR3 contains 15 residues. DNA for the CDR3: TGCAGCGTTGAAGATGGGGGCAGGGCTCGCTATGGCTACACCTTC. Protein sequence: CSVEDGGRARYGYTF.

V is TRBV19 and J is TRBJ2-2; 8 positions match TRBD2. CDR1 LNHDA and CDR2 SQIVND come from the germline V gene (reference sequence). This CDR3 is 16 amino acids long. Trimming removed 7 bases from V and 0 bases from J; junction bases left unmatched: 7. The CDR3 reads CASKGGGLANTGELFF. The CDR3 DNA reads as TGTGCCAGTAAGGGGGGGGGACTAGCGAACACCGGGGAGCTGTTTTTT.

The chain recombines TRBV7-2 with TRBJ1-4; no firm D call. Trimming removed 2 bases from V and 3 bases from J, with 13 bases in between. There are 16 residues in the CDR3. CDR1 and CDR2 (germline): SGHTA, FQGNSA. The CDR3 spells CASSLWMESANEKLFF. CDR3 coding DNA: TGTGCCAGCAGCTTATGGATGGAATCCGCTAATGAAAAACTGTTTTTT.

In its sample, this clonotype was seen a few times. The chain combines TRBV7-8 with TRBJ2-7, with 7 bases fitting TRBD2. The V gene end was trimmed by 0 bases and the J gene end by 6 bases; junction bases not matched to a gene: 8. This CDR3 is built from 15 residues. Per germline, CDR1 SGHVS and CDR2 FQNEAQ. CDR3 sequence (DNA): TGTGCCAGCAGCTTAGCGGGAGGGCCGTACCTCGAGCAGTACTTC. It is translated as CASSLAGGPYLEQYF.

Many counts were recorded for this clonotype. CDR3 bases: TGTGCCAGCTCACCAGCTAGCGGGCATACCTACAATGAGCAGTTCTTC. Its translation is CASSPASGHTYNEQFF. The chain uses TRBV18 and TRBJ2-1; TRBD2 agrees at 8 bases. Germline V gene lookup returns CDR1 KGHSH and CDR2 LQKENI. Germline trimming cut 2 bases from V and 2 bases from J; bases unmatched to any gene: 5. This CDR3 comprises 16 residues.

Concerning this clonotype: Being one base from a much bigger clone, this may be a read error. The chain carries TRBV2 and TRBJ2-7; TRBD2 agrees at 12 bases. The CDR3 sequence is 15 residues long. Germline CDR1 SNHLY, CDR2 FYNNEI. This CDR3 is CASTTRLAGEDEQCF. The CDR3 bases are TGTGCCAGCACTACGAGACTAGCGGGAGAAGACGAGCAGTGCTTC.

Note on this clonotype: This may arise from a read error, as a much more abundant clone is one base away. The chain is built from TRBV12-3 or TRBV12-4 and TRBJ2-1, with D possibly being TRBD2 (5 bases). The CDR3 covers 11 residues. With 6 bases removed from V and 10 bases from J, the gap between germline ends came to 10 bases. CDR3 nucleotides: TGTGCCAGCAGCCGAAGCGGCGAGCAGTTCTTC. Protein sequence: CASSRSGEQFF.

The chain employs TRBV3-1 and TRBJ1-5, with D hard to call. Germline-derived CDR1 and CDR2 are LGHDT and YNNKEL (reference sequence). The V end was cut by 1 base, the J end by 0 bases, with 10 bases between. The length of the CDR3 is 16 residues. The CDR3 region has the DNA TGTGCCAGCAGCCAAGGGAACAGTAATAGCAATCAGCCCCAGCATTTT. This gives the protein CASSQGNSNSNQPQHF. The variable domain in full, completed from reference TRBV3-1 and TRBJ1-5, reads DTAVSQTPKYLVTQMGNDKSIKCEQNLGHDTMYWYKQDSKKFLKIMFSYNNKELIINETVPNRFSPKSPDKAHLNLHINSLELGDSAVYFCASSQGNSNSNQPQHFGDGTRLSIL.

This clonotype was observed at least ten times. V gene TRBV5-1 combines with J gene TRBJ2-1; D is undetermined. This CDR3 is 13 amino acids long. Germline values: CDR1 SGHRS, CDR2 YFSETQ. Deletions cut 0 bases from V and 10 bases from J, with 11 bases between. In nucleotides, the CDR3 is TGCGCCAGCAGCTTGGCCAGTACCGAAGAGCAGTTCTTC. Its translation: CASSLASTEEQFF. The entire variable domain, with the rest obtained from reference TRBV5-1 and TRBJ2-1, is as follows: KAGVTQTPRYLIKTRGQQVTLSCSPISGHRSVSWYQQTPGQGLQFLFEYFSETQRNKGNFPGRFSGRQFSNSRSEMNVSTLELGDSALYLCASSLASTEEQFFGPGTRLTVL.

V and J are TRBV7-9 and TRBJ2-1; TRBD2 aligns across 10 bases. V lost 5 bases to trimming and J lost 5 bases; unmatched junction nucleotides: 9. CDR1 and CDR2 from the germline V gene are SEHNR and FQNEAQ (reference sequence). The CDR3 spans 16 residues. The CDR3 is CASSRERLAGHNEQFF. DNA for the CDR3: TGTGCCAGCAGCAGAGAACGACTAGCGGGTCACAATGAGCAGTTCTTC. Supplemented by reference TRBV7-9 and TRBJ2-1, the full variable domain reads DTGVSQNPRHKITKRGQNVTFRCDPISEHNRLYWYRQTLGQGPEFLTYFQNEAQLEKSRLLSDRFSAERPKGSFSTLEIQRTEQGDSAMYLCASSRERLAGHNEQFFGPGTRLTVL.

This clonotype was recorded many times. The chain uses TRBV6-1 and TRBJ2-7, with 9 positions matching TRBD2. V dropped 1 base and J dropped 4; count of bases not matched to a gene: 8. The CDR3 spans 16 residues. Germline CDR1 MNHNS, CDR2 SASEGT. For the CDR3, the DNA is TGTGCCAGCAGTGAAGTAGGAGCGGGAGGAATGTACGAGCAGTACTTC. Its protein is CASSEVGAGGMYEQYF.

The chain recombines TRBV20-1 with TRBJ2-2, with 7 positions matching TRBD2. V lost 4 bases to trimming and J lost 1 base; unmatched junction nucleotides: 6. Germline assignment: CDR1 DFQATT and CDR2 SNEGSKA (reference sequence). This CDR3 spans 15 amino acids. The CDR3 DNA reads as TGCAGTGCTAAGACAAGCGGGATGAACACCGGGGAGCTGTTTTTT. It yields the protein CSAKTSGMNTGELFF.